This is a list of T cell receptor beta chains from one sample in a study of technical replicates of blood from a handful of donors. This table comes from immunoSEQ multiplex PCR, and its TCRdb copy is limited to in-frame clones, with some not included. The sample holds about 79,000 clones, under 95% seen once. Input material: T cells isolated from PBMCs. The receptors were gathered from a human donor in good health. CDR3s include the opening cysteine and the closing phenylalanine or tryptophan. Fields, in order: V gene, J gene, clone size, D gene, CDR3 DNA, CDR3 protein. The D gene is left open where the match is weak. Expanded clones get a size class; other rows say once, few or many, or leave the size out.

>TRBV19|TRBJ1-2|.|TRBD1
TGTGCCAGTAGTATCCCCCAGGGGGCGAACTATGGCTACACCTTC
CASSIPQGANYGYTF
>TRBV5-1|TRBJ2-3|.|TRBD1
TGCGCCAGCAGCTTGGCGGACAGGGCTGATACGCAGTATTTT
CASSLADRADTQYF
>TRBV5-1|TRBJ1-1|.|.
TGCGCCAGCAGCTTACAGGTGGCCCCGAGCACTGAAGCTTTCTTT
CASSLQVAPSTEAFF
>TRBV5-8|TRBJ2-7|.|.
TGTGCCAGCAGCCTCCGACAGGATTCCTACGAGCAGTACTTC
CASSLRQDSYEQYF
>TRBV11-3|TRBJ2-3|.|TRBD2
TGTGCCAGCAGCCCTCGCGGGGGGCATGGTATAGATACGCAGTATTTT
CASSPRGGHGIDTQYF
>TRBV19|TRBJ2-7|.|TRBD1
TGTGCCAGTAGCAGATCCGGGACAGGGGTCCACGAGCAGTACTTC
CASSRSGTGVHEQYF
>TRBV6-1|TRBJ1-2|.|.
TGTGCCAGCAGTGGTCAGGGGATTGGCTACACCTTC
CASSGQGIGYTF
>TRBV9|TRBJ2-3|.|TRBD1
TGTGCCAGCAGCGCCAGGACAGGGGCGGGCACAGATACGCAGTATTTT
CASSARTGAGTDTQYF
>TRBV28|TRBJ1-2|.|TRBD1
TGTGCCAGCAGTTTACGGGGACAGGGTAACTATGGCTACACCTTC
CASSLRGQGNYGYTF
>TRBV25-1|TRBJ2-7|.|.
TGTGCCAGCAGTGGTCGGAGTTACGAGCAGTACTTC
CASSGRSYEQYF
>TRBV19|TRBJ1-4|.|TRBD1
TGTGCCAGTGCCGACAGGGTGCATAATGAAAAACTGTTTTTT
CASADRVHNEKLFF
>TRBV6-5|TRBJ1-1|.|TRBD1
TGTGCCAGCAGTTACGGACAGGGTGTCACTGAAGCTTTCTTT
CASSYGQGVTEAFF
>TRBV5-1|TRBJ1-2|.|TRBD1
TGCGCCAGCAGCTTGCCCTCCGGGACAGGGAATGGCTACACCTTC
CASSLPSGTGNGYTF
>TRBV9|TRBJ2-3|.|TRBD1
TGTGCCAGCAGCGTAGCTTTGGAACCTACGGGACAGGGCACAGATACGCAGTATTTT
CASSVALEPTGQGTDTQYF
>TRBV5-4|TRBJ1-4|.|.
TGTGCCAGCAGCTTGAACAGGGCGAGAGAAAAACTGTTTTTT
CASSLNRAREKLFF
>TRBV11-2|TRBJ2-1|.|TRBD2
TGTGCCAGCAGCTATCAGCGGGATTCGAGGGAGCAGTTCTTC
CASSYQRDSREQFF
>TRBV9|TRBJ1-4|.|.
TGTGCCAGCAGCCCTCCCCTACAGGAAGGAGAAAAACTGTTTTTT
CASSPPLQEGEKLFF
>TRBV29-1|TRBJ2-1|once|.
TGCAGCGTTAGGTGGCGGACATCCGACAATGAGCAGTTCTTC
CSVRWRTSDNEQFF
>TRBV6-1|TRBJ2-6|once|.
TGTGCCAGCAGCCCGTTCTCTGGGGCCAACGTCCTGACTTTC
CASSPFSGANVLTF
>TRBV7-9|TRBJ2-1|.|TRBD2
TGTGCCAGCAGCCCCGCGGGACTAGGGCTTGGTGAGCAGTTCTTC
CASSPAGLGLGEQFF
>TRBV9|TRBJ1-1|.|.
TGTGCCAGCAGCCCCGGGGGTAGTAGGAACACTGAAGCTTTCTTT
CASSPGGSRNTEAFF
>TRBV5-1|TRBJ1-1|.|.
TGCGCCAGCAGCTTGGATCTGGGAGGGGCCACTGAAGCTTTCTTT
CASSLDLGGATEAFF
>TRBV7-9|TRBJ2-2|.|.
TGTGCCTACCTGGGGGGGGGCGCGAACACCGGGGAGCTGTTTTTT
CAYLGGGANTGELFF
>TRBV4-1|TRBJ2-4|.|.
TGCGCCAGCAGCCAAGAGGGGGGTATCTTGGCCAAAAACATTCAGTACTTC
CASSQEGGILAKNIQYF
>TRBV2|TRBJ1-4|.|TRBD1
TGTGCCAGCACCGAGGCGGCAGGGGGCGCGAGCAATGAAAAACTGTTTTTT
CASTEAAGGASNEKLFF